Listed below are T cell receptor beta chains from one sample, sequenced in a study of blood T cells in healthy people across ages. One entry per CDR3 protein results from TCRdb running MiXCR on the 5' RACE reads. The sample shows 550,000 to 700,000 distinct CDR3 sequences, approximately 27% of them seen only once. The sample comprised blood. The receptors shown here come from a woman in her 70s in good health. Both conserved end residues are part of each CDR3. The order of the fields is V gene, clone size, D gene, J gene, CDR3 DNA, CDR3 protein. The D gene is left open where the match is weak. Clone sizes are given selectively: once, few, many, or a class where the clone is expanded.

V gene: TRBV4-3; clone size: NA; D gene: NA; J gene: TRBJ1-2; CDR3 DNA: TGCGCCAGCAGCTATACTAGGGGGTTTGGTAACTATGACTACACCTTC; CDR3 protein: CASSYTRGFGNYDYTF
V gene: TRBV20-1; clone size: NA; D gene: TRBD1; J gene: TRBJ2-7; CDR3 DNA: TGCAGTGCCGCGGGACAGGCATCCTACGAGCAGTACTTC; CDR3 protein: CSAAGQASYEQYF
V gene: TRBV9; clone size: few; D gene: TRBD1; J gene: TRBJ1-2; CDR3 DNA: TGTGCCAGCAGCGAGAGTGTCGGGACAGGGGGCTATGGCTACACCTTC; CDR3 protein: CASSESVGTGGYGYTF
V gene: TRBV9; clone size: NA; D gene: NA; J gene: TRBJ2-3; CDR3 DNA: TGTGCCAGCAGCACCTTCGAGGACTTTCCCCGAGATACGCAGTATTTT; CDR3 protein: CASSTFEDFPRDTQYF
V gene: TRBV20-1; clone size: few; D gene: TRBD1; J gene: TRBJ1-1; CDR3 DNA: TGCAGTGTCAGAGAGGGGGCTATGAACACTGAAGCTTTCTTT; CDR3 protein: CSVREGAMNTEAFF
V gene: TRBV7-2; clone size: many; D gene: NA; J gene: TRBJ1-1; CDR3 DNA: TGTGCCAGCAGCTCCACCGGGTGGGGGAGGTCTCCTGAAGCTTTCTTT; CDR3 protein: CASSSTGWGRSPEAFF
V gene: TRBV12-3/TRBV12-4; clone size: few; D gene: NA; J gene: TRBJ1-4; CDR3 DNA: TGTGCCAGCTCCTCGGGTAATGAAAAACTGTTTTTT; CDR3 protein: CASSSGNEKLFF
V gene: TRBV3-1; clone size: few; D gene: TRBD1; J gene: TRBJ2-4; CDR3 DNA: TGTGCCAGTAGCCAGCGGGACAGGGATACGGACATTCAGTACTTC; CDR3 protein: CASSQRDRDTDIQYF
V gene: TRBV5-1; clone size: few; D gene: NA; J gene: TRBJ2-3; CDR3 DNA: TGCGCCAGCAGCTTGGGCGGGAATATTGGCACAGATACGCAGTATTTT; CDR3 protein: CASSLGGNIGTDTQYF
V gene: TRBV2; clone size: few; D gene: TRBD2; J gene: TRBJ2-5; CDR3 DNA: TGTGCCAGCAGTGAAGCCCTGGGACTAGCGGGGGGCTTCGAAGAGACCCAGTACTTC; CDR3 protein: CASSEALGLAGGFEETQYF
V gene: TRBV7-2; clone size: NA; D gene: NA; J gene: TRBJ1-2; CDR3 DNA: TGTGCCAGCAGCTTAGTTGGGGCAAACCATGGCTACACCTTC; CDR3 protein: CASSLVGANHGYTF
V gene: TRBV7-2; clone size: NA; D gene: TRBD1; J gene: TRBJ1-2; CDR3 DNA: TGTGCCAGCAGCTTAGGTGGGACAGGGCCCTATGGCTACACCTTC; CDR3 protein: CASSLGGTGPYGYTF
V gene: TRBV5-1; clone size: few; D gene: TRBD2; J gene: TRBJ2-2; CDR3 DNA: TGCGCCAGCAGCCGTGCGGGGGTGAACACCGGGGAGCTGTTTTTT; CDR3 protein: CASSRAGVNTGELFF
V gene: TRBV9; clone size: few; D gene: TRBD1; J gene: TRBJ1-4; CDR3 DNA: TGTGCCAGCAGCGCCGGACAGGGATCTAATGAAAAACTGTTTTTT; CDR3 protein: CASSAGQGSNEKLFF
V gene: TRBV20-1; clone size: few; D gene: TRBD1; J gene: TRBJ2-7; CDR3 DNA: TGCAGTGCTAGGGGACAGCCGAACGAGCAGTACTTC; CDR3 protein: CSARGQPNEQYF
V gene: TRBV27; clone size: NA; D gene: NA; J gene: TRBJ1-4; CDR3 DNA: TGTGCCAGCAGCGATTCGGGGGGCTGGAGTGAAAAACTGTTTTTT; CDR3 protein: CASSDSGGWSEKLFF
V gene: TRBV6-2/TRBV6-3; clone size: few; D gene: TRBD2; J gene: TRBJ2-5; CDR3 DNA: TGTGCCAGCAATTCAGGACTAGCGGGAGGGGCAGAGACCCAGTACTTC; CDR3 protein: CASNSGLAGGAETQYF
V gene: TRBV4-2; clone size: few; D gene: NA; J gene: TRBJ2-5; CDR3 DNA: TGTGCCAGCAGCCGGGCGCAAAGCGACCAAGAGGCCCAGTACTTC; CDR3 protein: CASSRAQSDQEAQYF
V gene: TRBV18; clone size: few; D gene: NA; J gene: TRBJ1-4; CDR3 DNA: TGTGCCAGCTCACCACGGTCGGCCCTTAATGAAAAACTGTTTTTT; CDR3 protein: CASSPRSALNEKLFF
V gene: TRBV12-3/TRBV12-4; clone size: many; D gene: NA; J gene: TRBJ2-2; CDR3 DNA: TGTGCCAGCAGTTCGGCGGGAACGAACACCGGGGAGCTGTTTTTT; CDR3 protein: CASSSAGTNTGELFF
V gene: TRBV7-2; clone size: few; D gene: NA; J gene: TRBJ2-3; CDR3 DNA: TGTGCCAGCAGCCAGAGGGGGCGGGGGGCACGGACAGATACGCAGTATTTT; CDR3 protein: CASSQRGRGARTDTQYF
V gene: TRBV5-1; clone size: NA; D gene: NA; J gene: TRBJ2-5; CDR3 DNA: TGCGCCAGCAGCTTGCCTTCCGCTCAAGAGACCCAGTACTTC; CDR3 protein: CASSLPSAQETQYF
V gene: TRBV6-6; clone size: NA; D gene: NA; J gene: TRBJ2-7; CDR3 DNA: TGTGCCAGCAGTCGTGGATCGGGGGCCACTGGCTCCTACGAGCAGTACTTC; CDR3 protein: CASSRGSGATGSYEQYF
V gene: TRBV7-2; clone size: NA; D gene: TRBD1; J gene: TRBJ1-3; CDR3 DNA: TGTGCCAGCAGCTTACAGCGGACAGGGTTGGCTGGAAACACCATATATTTT; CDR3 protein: CASSLQRTGLAGNTIYF
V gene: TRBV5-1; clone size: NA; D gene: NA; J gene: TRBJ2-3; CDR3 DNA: TGCGCCAGCAGCTTAGGGGGAAAGGGAGGCACAGATACGCAGTATTTT; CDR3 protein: CASSLGGKGGTDTQYF
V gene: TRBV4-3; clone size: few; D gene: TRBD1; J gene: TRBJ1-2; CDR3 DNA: TGCGCCAGCGCCACCACAGGGGTGGTTGGCTACACCTTC; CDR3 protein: CASATTGVVGYTF
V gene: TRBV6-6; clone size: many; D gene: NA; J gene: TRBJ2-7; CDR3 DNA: TGTGCCAGCAGTCTAGTAAGGGGATCCTACGAGCAGTACTTC; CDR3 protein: CASSLVRGSYEQYF
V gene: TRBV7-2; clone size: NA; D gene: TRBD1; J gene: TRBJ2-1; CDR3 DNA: TGTGCCAGCAGCCCACAGGGGGCTTTGGACAATGAGCAGTTCTTC; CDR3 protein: CASSPQGALDNEQFF
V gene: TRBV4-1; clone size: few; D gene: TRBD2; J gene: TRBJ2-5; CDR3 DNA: TGCGCCAGCAGCCAAGACGGAGCGGGACTAGCATTGTTCTTC; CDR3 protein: CASSQDGAGLALFF
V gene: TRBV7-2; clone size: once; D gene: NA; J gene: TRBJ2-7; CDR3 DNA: TGTGCCAGCAGCCCAAGCGTCTTTAGCTGGGTCTCCTACGAGCAGTACTTC; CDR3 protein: CASSPSVFSWVSYEQYF
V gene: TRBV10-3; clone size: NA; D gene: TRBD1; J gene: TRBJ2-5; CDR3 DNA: TGTGCCTCCGCTCAGGACAGGGGAGACCAGTGCTTC; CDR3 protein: CASAQDRGDQCF
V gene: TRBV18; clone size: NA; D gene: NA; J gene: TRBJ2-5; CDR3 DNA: TGTGCCAGCTCCTCCCTCCAAGGACTCCAAGAGACCCAGTACTTC; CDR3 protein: CASSSLQGLQETQYF
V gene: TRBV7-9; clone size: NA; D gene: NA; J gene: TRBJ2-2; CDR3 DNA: TGTGCCAGCAGCTTAGACGGCGAGTCCGGGGAGCTGTTTTTT; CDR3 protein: CASSLDGESGELFF
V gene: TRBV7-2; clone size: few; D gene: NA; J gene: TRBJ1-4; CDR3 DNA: TGTGCCAGCAGCTTGTCTGGGGCCCTGGGGGAAAAACTGTTTTTT; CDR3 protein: CASSLSGALGEKLFF
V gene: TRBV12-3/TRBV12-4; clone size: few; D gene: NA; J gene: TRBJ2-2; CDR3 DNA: TGTGCCAGCAGTTTAGTACAGGGTGGTGAATACACCGGGGAGCTGTTTTTT; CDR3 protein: CASSLVQGGEYTGELFF
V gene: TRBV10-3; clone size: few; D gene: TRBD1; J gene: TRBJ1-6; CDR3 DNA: TGTGCCATCAGTGATAAAGGGACAGGGCAGTTGTCCTATAATTCACCCCTCCACTTT; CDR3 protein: CAISDKGTGQLSYNSPLHF
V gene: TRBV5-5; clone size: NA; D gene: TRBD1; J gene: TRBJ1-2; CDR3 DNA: TGTGCCAGCAGCTTGGGGATGACAGGGTATAACGGAGGATTAGGTGGATACACCTTC; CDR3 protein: CASSLGMTGYNGGLGGYTF
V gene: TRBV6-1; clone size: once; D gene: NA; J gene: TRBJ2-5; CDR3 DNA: TGTGCCAGCAGTGAAACCCTCCTGGCCCCGGTTCAAGAGACCCAGTACTTC; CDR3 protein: CASSETLLAPVQETQYF
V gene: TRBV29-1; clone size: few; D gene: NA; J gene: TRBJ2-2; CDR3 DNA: TGCAGCGTTGCCTGGTCAGAGACCGGGGAGCTGTTTTTT; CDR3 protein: CSVAWSETGELFF
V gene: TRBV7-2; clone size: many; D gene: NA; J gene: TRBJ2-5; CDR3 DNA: TGTGCCAGCAGCTTAATGTTGAGGGAGCAAGAGACCCAGTACTTC; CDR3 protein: CASSLMLREQETQYF
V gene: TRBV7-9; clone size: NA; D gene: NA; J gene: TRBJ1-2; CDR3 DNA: TGTGCCAGCAGCTTAATCGGGGCCGCCGGCTATGGCTACACCTTC; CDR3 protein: CASSLIGAAGYGYTF
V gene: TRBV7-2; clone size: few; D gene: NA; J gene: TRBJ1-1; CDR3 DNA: TGTGCCAGCAGCTCACTCAGGTTGAACACTGAAGCTTTCTTT; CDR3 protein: CASSSLRLNTEAFF
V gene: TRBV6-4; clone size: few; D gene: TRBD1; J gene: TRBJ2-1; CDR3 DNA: TGTGCCAGCAGCGTAACAGGGGTCTCCTACAATGAGCAGTTCTTC; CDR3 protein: CASSVTGVSYNEQFF
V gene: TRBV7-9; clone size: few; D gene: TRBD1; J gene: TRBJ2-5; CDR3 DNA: TGTGCCAGTCAACAGGGGCGGGAGACCCAGTACTTC; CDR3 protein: CASQQGRETQYF
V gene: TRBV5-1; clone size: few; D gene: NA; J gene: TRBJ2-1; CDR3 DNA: TGCGCCAGCAGCGTGACAGCAAATGAGCAGTTCTTC; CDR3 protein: CASSVTANEQFF
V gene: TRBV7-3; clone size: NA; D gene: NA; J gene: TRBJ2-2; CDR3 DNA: TGTGCCAGCAGCTTAAAGGGGCCAGCGAACACCGGGGAGCTGTTTTTT; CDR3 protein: CASSLKGPANTGELFF